This TCR beta chain was retrieved from a study of cytomegalovirus exposure and HLA in healthy donors. Whole-study context: Earlier sequencing of 150 million to 200 million T cells yielded 95 million to 120 million unique TCR beta sequences.

60 Vbeta and 13 Jbeta primers were used in PCR. Assay: immunoSEQ multiplex PCR; the TCRdb copy retains only in-frame clones and omits some. This table holds about 98,000 clones, over 65% found once. The CDR3 totals 17 residues. Trimming cost V 4 bases and J 3 bases; bases outside gene matches: 13. Per germline, CDR1 SGDLS and CDR2 YYNGEE. The specimen was PBMCs. The TCR sequence derives from a male donor in good health and CMV-seronegative. The chain carries TRBV9 and TRBJ2-3; TRBD2 matches at 8 bases. The CDR3 loop is CASSTRTGGAGTDTQYF. The CDR3 nucleotides are TGTGCCAGCAGCACTCGAACGGGGGGGGCTGGTACAGATACGCAGTATTTT.